This TCR beta chain emerged from a study of PD-L1 blockade in urothelial cancer (dated by TCRdb to 2017 to 2019). As for the study more broadly: Every patient began therapy in 2014 and was given atezolizumab 1,200 mg intravenously every 3 weeks. Patients had an ECOG performance status of 0 or 1 and had received between 0 and 3 prior chemotherapy regimens. Whole exome sequencing and RNA sequencing of pretreatment tumors were performed alongside TCR sequencing in the same patients. About 90% of the roughly 29 patients were identified as males with urothelial cancer of bladder origin, and a prior smoking history was reported by 18 of 29 patients. Blood samples were analyzed at two time points: 3 weeks after treatment start (second dose) and 6 weeks after treatment start. Pretreatment blood TCR-seq was available for fewer than 30 patients, at least one posttreatment blood collection was obtained for 24 patients, and tumor TCR-seq was available for 24 patients. Progression-free survival longer than 6 months counted as durable clinical benefit, and TCR features were additionally tested against both progression-free and overall survival. A median of 141,255 T cells and approximately 83,000 unique TCRs was obtained from blood samples, and a median clonality of approximately 0.08 was observed. The study, an exploratory multi-omic analysis, examined somatic, immune and clinical correlates of response to PD-L1 blockade with atezolizumab in urothelial cancer. Some ten patients reached durable clinical benefit, while 20 patients did not. Pretreatment tumor samples, along with matched peripheral blood collected serially before and after atezolizumab treatment, underwent TCR sequencing.

This sample's time point label indicates: pretreatment peripheral blood. The cohort included under 35 patients with locally advanced or metastatic urothelial carcinoma who were treated at Memorial Sloan Kettering on a trial protocol. Peripheral blood mononuclear cells were collected pretreatment and during treatment, with between 1 and 8 total time points obtained per patient. The Qiagen DNeasy Blood extraction kit was used to purify genomic DNA from total PBMCs and tumor samples. PBMCs were collected pretreatment and during treatment, and were isolated and stored as previously described. Overall study outcomes, separate from this receptor: At 3 weeks after the start of treatment, tumor-associated TCR clones in peripheral blood had expanded more in patients with durable benefit (n of about 20, p = 0.022). A pretreatment peripheral blood TCR clonality below the median was linked to improved progression-free and overall survival. Because of the small sample size (n ≈ 28) and the many exploratory analyses performed, the results are intended to be regarded as hypothesis-generating.

Concerning this clone itself: Which antigen it targets is not known. Base qualities are missing; no much larger clone stands one base away.

Synthetic TCR analog templates were spiked into each PCR to estimate absolute template abundance from read counts. Using the immunoSEQ assay, TCRbeta CDR3 regions were amplified from genomic DNA with bias-controlled V and J gene primers. Rearranged TCRbeta segments were sequenced at approximately 20X coverage. The published analysis was carried out like this. Sequencing errors were corrected by clustering and CDR3s were annotated against IMGT to assign V, D and J genes. Only productive TCRbeta rearrangements were used in downstream analyses, excluding out-of-frame or stop-codon sequences. Clonality was computed as one minus Shannon entropy normalized by the log of the number of unique productive sequences. Fisher's exact test with Benjamini-Hochberg correction, using a cutoff of adjusted p below 0.01, was how clones that differed between time points or between blood and tumor were identified. What TCRdb holds here is the immuneACCESS table cut down to in-frame rearrangements. Part of the clones is not present; checked against another copy, under half of the missing clones reflect an unresolved V gene, and the others are unexplained. The V and J calls and the clone size are those of that table, but D and trimming were determined from the DNA. Recorded for this sample are 70,000 to 100,000 clones; roughly 84% of them occurred a single time. Of the sample, approximately 2.1% is held by the ten largest clones.

The TCR originated in a man in his sixties with urothelial cancer. This specimen consisted of PBMCs, obtained around atezolizumab (anti-PD-L1) treatment.

The DNA sequence reads TGTGCCTGGAACGGACAGGGGTTGGGTAGCACAGATACGCAGTATTTT. It translates to CAWNGQGLGSTDTQYF. Rearrangement joined TRBV30 to TRBJ2-3; TRBD1 lines up with 9 middle nucleotides. For CDR1 and CDR2, the germline V gene (reference sequence) lists GTSNPN and SVGIG. Germline trimming: 4 bases from V, 0 bases from J; junction bases outside gene matches: 8. The CDR3 spans 16 residues, from the cysteine through the phenylalanine. CDR3 DNA is the only sequence kept; it has 48 bases, read in frame from the first base.